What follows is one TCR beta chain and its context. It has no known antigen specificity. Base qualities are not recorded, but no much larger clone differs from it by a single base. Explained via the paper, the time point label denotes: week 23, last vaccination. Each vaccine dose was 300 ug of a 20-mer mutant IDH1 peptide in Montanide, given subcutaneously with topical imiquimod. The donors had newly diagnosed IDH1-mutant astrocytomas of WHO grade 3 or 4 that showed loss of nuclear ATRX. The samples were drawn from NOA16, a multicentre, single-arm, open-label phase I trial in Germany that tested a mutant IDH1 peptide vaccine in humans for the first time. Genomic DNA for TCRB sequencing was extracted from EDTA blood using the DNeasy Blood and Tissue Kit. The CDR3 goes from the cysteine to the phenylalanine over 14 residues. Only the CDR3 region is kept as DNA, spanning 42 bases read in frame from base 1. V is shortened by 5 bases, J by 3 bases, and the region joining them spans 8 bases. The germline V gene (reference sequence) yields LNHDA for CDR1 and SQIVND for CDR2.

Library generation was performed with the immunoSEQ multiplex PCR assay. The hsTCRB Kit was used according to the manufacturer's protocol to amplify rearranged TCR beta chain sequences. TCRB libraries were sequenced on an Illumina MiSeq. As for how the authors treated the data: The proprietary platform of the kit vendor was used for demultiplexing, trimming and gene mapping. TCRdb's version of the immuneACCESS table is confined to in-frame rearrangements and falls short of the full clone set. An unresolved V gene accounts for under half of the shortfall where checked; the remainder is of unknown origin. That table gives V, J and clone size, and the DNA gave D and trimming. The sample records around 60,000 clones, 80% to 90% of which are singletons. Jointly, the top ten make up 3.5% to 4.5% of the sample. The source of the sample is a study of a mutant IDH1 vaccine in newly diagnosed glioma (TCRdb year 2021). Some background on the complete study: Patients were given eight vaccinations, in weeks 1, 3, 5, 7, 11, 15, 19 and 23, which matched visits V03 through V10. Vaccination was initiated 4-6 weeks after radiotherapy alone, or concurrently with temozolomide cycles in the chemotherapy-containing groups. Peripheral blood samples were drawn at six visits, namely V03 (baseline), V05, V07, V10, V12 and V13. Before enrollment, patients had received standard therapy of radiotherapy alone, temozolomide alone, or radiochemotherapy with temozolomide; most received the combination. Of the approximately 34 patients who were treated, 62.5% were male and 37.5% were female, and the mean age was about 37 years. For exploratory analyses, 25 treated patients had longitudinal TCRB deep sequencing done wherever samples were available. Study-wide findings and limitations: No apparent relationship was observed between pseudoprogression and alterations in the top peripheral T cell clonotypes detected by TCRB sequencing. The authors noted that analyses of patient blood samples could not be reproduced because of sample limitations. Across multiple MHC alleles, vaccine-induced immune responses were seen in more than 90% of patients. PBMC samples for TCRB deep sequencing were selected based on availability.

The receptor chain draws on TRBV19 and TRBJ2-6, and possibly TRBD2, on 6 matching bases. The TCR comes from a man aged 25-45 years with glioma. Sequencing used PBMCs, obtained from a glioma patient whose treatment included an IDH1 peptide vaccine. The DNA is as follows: TGTGCCAGTAGTCGGGACTTTGGGGCCAACGTCCTGACTTTC. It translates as CASSRDFGANVLTF.